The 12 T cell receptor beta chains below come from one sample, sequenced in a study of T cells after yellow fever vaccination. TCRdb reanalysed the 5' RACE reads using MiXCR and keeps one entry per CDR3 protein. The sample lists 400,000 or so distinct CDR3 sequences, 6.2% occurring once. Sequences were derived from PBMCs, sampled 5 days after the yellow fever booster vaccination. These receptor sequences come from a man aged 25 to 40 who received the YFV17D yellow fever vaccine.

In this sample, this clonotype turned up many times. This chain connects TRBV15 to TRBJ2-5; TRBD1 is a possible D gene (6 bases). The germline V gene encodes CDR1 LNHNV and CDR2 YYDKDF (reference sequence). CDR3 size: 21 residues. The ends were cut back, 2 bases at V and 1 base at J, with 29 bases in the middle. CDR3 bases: TGTGCCACCAGCAGAATGCTGGGGGCGGGTGGGCGCGGGTCCATCCAAGAGACCCAGTACTTC. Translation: CATSRMLGAGGRGSIQETQYF.

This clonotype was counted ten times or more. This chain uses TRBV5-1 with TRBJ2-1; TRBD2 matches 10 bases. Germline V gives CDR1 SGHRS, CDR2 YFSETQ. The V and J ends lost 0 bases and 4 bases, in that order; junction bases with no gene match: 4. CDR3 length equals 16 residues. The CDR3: CASSLGKREGYNEQFF. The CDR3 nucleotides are TGCGCCAGCAGCTTGGGTAAGCGGGAGGGGTACAATGAGCAGTTCTTC.

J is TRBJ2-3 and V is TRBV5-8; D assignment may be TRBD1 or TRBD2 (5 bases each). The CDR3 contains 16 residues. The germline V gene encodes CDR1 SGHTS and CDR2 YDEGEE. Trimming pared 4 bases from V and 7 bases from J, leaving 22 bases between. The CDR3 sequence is CASSQPGPQILHTQYF. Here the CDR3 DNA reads TGTGCCAGCAGCCAACCGGGACCCCAAATTCTGCATACGCAGTATTTT.

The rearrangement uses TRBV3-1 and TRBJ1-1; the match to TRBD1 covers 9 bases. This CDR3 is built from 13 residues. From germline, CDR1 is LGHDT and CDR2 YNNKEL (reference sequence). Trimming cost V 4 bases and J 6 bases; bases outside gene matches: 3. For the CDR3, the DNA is TGTGCCAGCAGCCGGGACAGGGCTTCTGAAGCTTTCTTT. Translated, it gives CASSRDRASEAFF.

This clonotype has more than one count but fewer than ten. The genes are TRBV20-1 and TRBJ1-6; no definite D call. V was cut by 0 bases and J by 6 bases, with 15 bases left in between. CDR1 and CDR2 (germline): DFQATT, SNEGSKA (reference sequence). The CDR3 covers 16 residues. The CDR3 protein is CSARDTLNAANSPLHF. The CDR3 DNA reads TGCAGTGCTAGAGATACCTTGAACGCGGCTAATTCACCCCTCCACTTT.

The CDR3 region has the DNA TGTGCTGGGACAGGGGGCAGTGAGACCCAGTACTTC. Its protein product is CAGTGGSETQYF. This chain connects TRBV7-6 to TRBJ2-5; 12 bases are a match to TRBD1. The length of the CDR3 is 12 residues. Germline CDR1 reads SGHVS; CDR2 reads FNYEAQ.

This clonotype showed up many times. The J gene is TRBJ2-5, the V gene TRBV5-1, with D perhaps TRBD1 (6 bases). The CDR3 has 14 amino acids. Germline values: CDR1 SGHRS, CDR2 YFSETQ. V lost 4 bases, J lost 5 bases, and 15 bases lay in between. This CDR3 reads CASSLDRVRETQYF. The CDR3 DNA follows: TGCGCCAGCAGCCTGGACAGAGTCCGGGAGACCCAGTACTTC.

The CDR3 DNA reads TGTGCCAGCAGCAGACTAGATGGGCACGAGCAGTACTTC. Translating it yields CASSRLDGHEQYF. The chain is built from TRBV6-1 and TRBJ2-7, with D possibly being TRBD2 (6 bases). There are 13 residues in the CDR3. CDR1 MNHNS and CDR2 SASEGT come from the germline V gene. V was trimmed by 6 bases and J by 5 bases, leaving 14 bases between them.

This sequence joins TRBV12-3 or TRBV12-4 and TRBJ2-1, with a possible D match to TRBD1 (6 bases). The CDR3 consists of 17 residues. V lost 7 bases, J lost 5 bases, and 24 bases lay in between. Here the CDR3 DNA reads TGTGCCAGCACCCATCCCAGGGGCGCGAGGGACAACAATGAGCAGTTCTTC. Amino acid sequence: CASTHPRGARDNNEQFF.

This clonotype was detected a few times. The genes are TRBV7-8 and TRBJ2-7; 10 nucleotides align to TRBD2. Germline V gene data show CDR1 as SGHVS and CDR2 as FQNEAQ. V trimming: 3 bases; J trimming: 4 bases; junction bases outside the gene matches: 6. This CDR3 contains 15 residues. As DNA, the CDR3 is TGTGCCAGCAGCTTGACTAGCGGGCCCTTTTACGAGCAGTACTTC. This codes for CASSLTSGPFYEQYF. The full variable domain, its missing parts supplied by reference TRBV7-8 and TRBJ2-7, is GAGVSQSPRYKVAKRGQDVALRCDPISGHVSLFWYQQALGQGPEFLTYFQNEAQLDKSGLPSDRFFAERPEGSVSTLKIQRTQQEDSAVYLCASSLTSGPFYEQYFGPGTRLTVT.

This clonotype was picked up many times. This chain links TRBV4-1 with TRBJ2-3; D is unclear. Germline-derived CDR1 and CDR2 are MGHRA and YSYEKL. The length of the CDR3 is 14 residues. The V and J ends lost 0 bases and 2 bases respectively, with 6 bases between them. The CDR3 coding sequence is TGCGCCAGCAGCCAAGACCAGCCCACAGATACGCAGTATTTT. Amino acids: CASSQDQPTDTQYF.

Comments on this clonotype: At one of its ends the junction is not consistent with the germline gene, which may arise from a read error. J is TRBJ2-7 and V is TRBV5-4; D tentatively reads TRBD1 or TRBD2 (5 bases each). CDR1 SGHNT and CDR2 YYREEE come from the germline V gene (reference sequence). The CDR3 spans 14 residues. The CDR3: CAISSGLLCYEQYF. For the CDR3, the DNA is TGTGCCATCAGCTCGGGGCTCCTCTGCTACGAGCAGTACTTC. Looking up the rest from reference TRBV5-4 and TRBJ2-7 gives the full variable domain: ETGVTQSPTHLIKTRGQQVTLRCSSQSGHNTVSWYQQALGQGPQFIFQYYREEENGRGNFPPRFSGLQFPNYSSELNVNALELDDSALYLCAISSGLLCYEQYFGPGTRLTVT.